A selection of T cell receptor beta chains follows, all from one sample in a study of T cells in Graves' hyperthyroidism and ophthalmopathy. MiXCR, applied by TCRdb to the multiplex PCR reads, yields one record per CDR3 protein. The sample has under 350,000 distinct CDR3 sequences; about a sixth are singletons. Material: blood. Source of these receptors: a woman between 55 and 75 years old with Graves' ophthalmopathy. Each CDR3 is given without its conserved first and last residue. Some rows mark clone size as missing; the rest say once, few, many or name a class of expanded clone.

J gene: TRBJ2-1
clone size: few
V gene: TRBV7-3
CDR3 protein: ASSSGPTRYNEQF

J gene: TRBJ2-3
clone size: many
V gene: TRBV20-1
CDR3 protein: SASGPMVDTQY

J gene: TRBJ2-7
clone size: many
V gene: TRBV7-2
CDR3 protein: ASNPGLLYEQY

J gene: TRBJ2-7
clone size: many
V gene: TRBV10-3
CDR3 protein: AISEPQTRDRTYEQY

J gene: TRBJ1-6
clone size: few
V gene: TRBV9
CDR3 protein: ASSRLQKHSPLH

J gene: TRBJ2-7
clone size: -
V gene: TRBV4-2
CDR3 protein: ASSPRGGPRDEQY

J gene: TRBJ1-6
clone size: few
V gene: TRBV7-9
CDR3 protein: ASSPGQGYTSLH

J gene: TRBJ2-7
clone size: -
V gene: TRBV6-1
CDR3 protein: ASRKGQGFSYEQY

J gene: TRBJ2-2
clone size: many
V gene: TRBV27
CDR3 protein: AQNSGRCTGELF

J gene: TRBJ2-1
clone size: few
V gene: TRBV10-3
CDR3 protein: ATAPPSRQEVRYEQF

J gene: TRBJ2-2
clone size: few
V gene: TRBV4-3
CDR3 protein: ASSQGGGRARTGELF

J gene: TRBJ2-6
clone size: few
V gene: TRBV5-1
CDR3 protein: ASTRAPNSGANVLT

J gene: TRBJ1-2
clone size: few
V gene: TRBV18
CDR3 protein: ASSPMGTGGIYGYT

J gene: TRBJ1-1
clone size: -
V gene: TRBV10-1
CDR3 protein: ASSESKGGTEAF

J gene: TRBJ2-2
clone size: many
V gene: TRBV28
CDR3 protein: ASSNRAFSGELF

J gene: TRBJ1-2
clone size: -
V gene: TRBV6-2/TRBV6-3
CDR3 protein: ASRGTGEYGYT

J gene: TRBJ2-7
clone size: many
V gene: TRBV20-1
CDR3 protein: SARRGFLYEQY

J gene: TRBJ2-5
clone size: few
V gene: TRBV24-1
CDR3 protein: ATSDPGTLQETQY

J gene: TRBJ1-1
clone size: few
V gene: TRBV6-2/TRBV6-3
CDR3 protein: ASSTPRPGLGSAF

J gene: TRBJ2-3
clone size: -
V gene: TRBV6-1
CDR3 protein: ASSELAGVTDTQY

J gene: TRBJ2-3
clone size: many
V gene: TRBV7-9
CDR3 protein: ASSPDTDTQY

J gene: TRBJ2-7
clone size: many
V gene: TRBV12-3/TRBV12-4
CDR3 protein: ASSLAYRANEQY

J gene: TRBJ2-1
clone size: medium-sized
V gene: TRBV2
CDR3 protein: ASSLGQGAGNEQF

J gene: TRBJ2-2
clone size: -
V gene: TRBV28
CDR3 protein: ASSRPGELF

J gene: TRBJ2-5
clone size: many
V gene: TRBV28
CDR3 protein: ASSSGGTETQY

J gene: TRBJ2-7
clone size: few
V gene: TRBV7-6
CDR3 protein: ASSLSTGTGHEQY

J gene: TRBJ1-1
clone size: few
V gene: TRBV20-1
CDR3 protein: GALQVANTEAF

J gene: TRBJ1-2
clone size: many
V gene: TRBV6-2/TRBV6-3
CDR3 protein: ASSYSGGRRIYGYT

J gene: TRBJ2-7
clone size: -
V gene: TRBV6-2/TRBV6-3
CDR3 protein: AGSYSNVDRATYEQY

J gene: TRBJ1-2
clone size: -
V gene: TRBV7-9
CDR3 protein: ASSLNQGYGYT

J gene: TRBJ2-2
clone size: -
V gene: TRBV5-5
CDR3 protein: ASSFWQGNTGELF

J gene: TRBJ2-1
clone size: -
V gene: TRBV11-3
CDR3 protein: ASSLGFGNEQF

J gene: TRBJ1-4
clone size: few
V gene: TRBV7-2
CDR3 protein: ASSAGQGDPKLF

J gene: TRBJ1-2
clone size: many
V gene: TRBV6-2/TRBV6-3
CDR3 protein: ASSYSRDSVINYGYT

J gene: TRBJ2-3
clone size: many
V gene: TRBV6-1
CDR3 protein: ASRPREGHTDTQY

J gene: TRBJ2-2
clone size: many
V gene: TRBV9
CDR3 protein: ASSARSARTGELF

J gene: TRBJ2-3
clone size: -
V gene: TRBV9
CDR3 protein: ASSVPGVDTQY

J gene: TRBJ2-5
clone size: many
V gene: TRBV12-3/TRBV12-4
CDR3 protein: ASSRGTGRGQETQY

J gene: TRBJ2-7
clone size: many
V gene: TRBV11-2
CDR3 protein: ASSRPGTGSVHEQY

J gene: TRBJ1-1
clone size: many
V gene: TRBV6-2/TRBV6-3
CDR3 protein: ASKGVMNTEAF

J gene: TRBJ2-2
clone size: -
V gene: TRBV6-2/TRBV6-3
CDR3 protein: ASSYWAEAGELF

J gene: TRBJ2-4
clone size: many
V gene: TRBV7-2
CDR3 protein: ASSFRPGQDIQY

J gene: TRBJ1-1
clone size: -
V gene: TRBV9
CDR3 protein: ASSVEGWGGEAF

J gene: TRBJ2-7
clone size: many
V gene: TRBV5-1
CDR3 protein: ASSSRGGGLPLEY

J gene: TRBJ2-7
clone size: -
V gene: TRBV6-1
CDR3 protein: ASSEAPSGGGDEQY

J gene: TRBJ1-1
clone size: many
V gene: TRBV6-1
CDR3 protein: ASSRQGTRGAF